What follows is one T cell receptor beta chain and its context. This sample is part of a study of blood T cell repertoires in COVID-19. Study-level background: Samples taken during acute and convalescent COVID-19 were collected in the United States, Italy and Spain. The cDNA or gDNA used as material had been derived from T cells, B-cell-depleted T cells, or PBMCs.

Categorization into cohorts depended on clinical history that participants reported. Data came from immunoSEQ multiplex PCR; TCRdb stores just in-frame clones and leaves some out. Among roughly 230,000 clones listed, about 86% were seen once. The J segment lost 2 bases and the V segment lost 5 bases, leaving 7 bases of the junction unmatched. The CDR3 length is 18 residues. Germline CDR1 and CDR2: MNHEY and SVGEGT. The sequenced material came from PBMCs or T cells enriched from blood (not recorded which). The receptor was isolated from a man in his fifties or sixties who had recovered from COVID-19. This chain uses TRBV6-2 or TRBV6-3 with TRBJ2-2; TRBD2 aligns across 14 bases. The CDR3 region is CASSHPGLAGVNTGELFF. The CDR3 region has the DNA TGTGCCAGCAGTCATCCGGGACTAGCGGGAGTAAACACCGGGGAGCTGTTTTTT.